The 9 T cell receptor beta chains below all came from one sample that was sequenced in a study of CD8+ T cells in alopecia areata (dated 2018 in TCRdb). In light of the paper, this sample's time point label describes: baseline before oral tofacitinib. The method behind the library was the immunoSEQ multiplex PCR assay. RNA was extracted from all samples and reverse transcribed into cDNA as template for TCR sequencing. TCRdb obtained this table from immuneACCESS and retained in-frame rearrangements with V and J assigned. These tables miss some clones; where compared with another copy, unresolved V genes account for less than half of the shortfall, and the remainder is unexplained. The table for this sample lists 130,000 or so clones; about 47% of them were counted only once. Jointly, the top ten make up roughly 20% of the sample. The sample here was CD8+ T cells sorted from blood, taken at week 0. These receptors were obtained from a human donor with alopecia areata.

Comments on this clone: Other DNA sequences in this sample translate to the same CDR3. This chain joins TRBV9 and TRBJ2-7; D assignment may be TRBD1 or TRBD2 (5 bases each). V was cut by 3 bases and J by 3 bases, with 10 bases left in between. Germline-derived CDR1 and CDR2 are SGDLS and YYNGEE. This CDR3 is built from 13 residues. The CDR3 DNA is TGTGCCAGCAGCGGAGGGGACGGCTACGAGCAGTACTTC. It translates to CASSGGDGYEQYF.

The count of this clone is one. The chain has TRBV27 and TRBJ1-5; D is undetermined. In germline, CDR1 is MNHEY, CDR2 SMNVEV (reference sequence). The V end was cut by 3 bases, the J end by 11 bases, with 14 bases between. The CDR3 sequence is 13 residues long. In DNA form, the CDR3 reads TGTGCCAGCAGTTTGGGAGGGCCGCAGGCCCAGCATTTT. It specifies CASSLGGPQAQHF.

The V and J genes are TRBV30 and TRBJ2-3, with D tentatively TRBD1 (6 bases). Trimming removed 2 bases at V and 6 bases at J, with 12 bases between. Germline CDR1 is GTSNPN and CDR2 is SVGIG (reference sequence). The CDR3 has 13 residues. The DNA for the CDR3 is TGTGCCTGGAGTTCGGACAGCCCTGATACGCAGTATTTT. Translating it yields CAWSSDSPDTQYF.

This chain connects TRBV7-2 to TRBJ2-5; no clear D gene. Germline CDR1 reads SGHTA; CDR2 reads FQGNSA. Between the trimmed V and J ends, which lost 2 bases and 0 bases, there was a span of 10 bases. There are 15 residues in the CDR3. The CDR3 spells CASSLLEWYQETQYF. The CDR3 DNA reads as TGTGCCAGCAGCTTATTGGAGTGGTACCAAGAGACCCAGTACTTC.

The chain couples TRBV6-6 to TRBJ2-5; unclear D gene. Per the germline V gene, CDR1 is MNHNY and CDR2 is SVGAGI (reference sequence). The V and J ends lost 0 bases and 3 bases respectively, with 8 bases between them. This CDR3 is built from 14 residues. This CDR3 reads CASSYSIGEETQYF. The CDR3 bases are TGTGCCAGCAGTTACTCGATTGGGGAAGAGACCCAGTACTTC.

The chain joins TRBV2 to TRBJ2-1; TRBD2 agrees at 9 bases. The germline V gene encodes CDR1 SNHLY and CDR2 FYNNEI. This CDR3 region has 15 residues. The ends lost 4 bases at V and 5 bases at J; junction bases unmatched: 6. CDR3 region: CASSGVASGDNEQFF. The CDR3 DNA sequence: TGTGCCAGCAGTGGTGTGGCTAGCGGGGACAATGAGCAGTTCTTC.

The rearrangement uses TRBV27 and TRBJ1-1; no firm D call. The length of the CDR3 is 13 residues. CDR1 MNHEY and CDR2 SMNVEV come from the germline V gene (reference sequence). The V and J ends lost 3 bases and 1 base respectively, with 6 bases between them. The CDR3 spells CASSFSKNTEAFF. The CDR3 bases are TGTGCCAGCAGTTTCTCCAAGAACACTGAAGCTTTCTTT.

The chain recombines TRBV6-5 with TRBJ1-2; D gene unclear. There are 13 residues in the CDR3. The germline gives CDR1 MNHEY, CDR2 SVGAGI. Trimming took off 5 bases at V and 4 bases at J, with 11 bases between the two ends. The CDR3 DNA follows: TGTGCCAGCAGTGGTGGCTCTAGCTATGGCTACACCTTC. Translation gives CASSGGSSYGYTF.

V and J are TRBV6-5 and TRBJ1-1; D is ambiguous. The CDR3 contains 16 residues. Trimming stripped 0 bases from V and 2 bases from J, with 13 bases between. CDR1 MNHEY and CDR2 SVGAGI come from the germline V gene. The DNA of the CDR3 is TGTGCCAGCAGTTACTCTCTAGCTTACGGAAACACTGAAGCTTTCTTT. Its protein is CASSYSLAYGNTEAFF.